The 21 T cell receptor beta chains below all came from one sample that was sequenced in a study of control samples from healthy donors and cancer patients. Clones were read by immunoSEQ multiplex PCR, and TCRdb kept only the in-frame ones, dropping some. Of roughly 150,000 clones listed, roughly 90% are singletons. Material: blood. Receptor source: a man aged 25-40 years in good health.

The rearrangement joins TRBV7-2 to TRBJ2-5, with D perhaps TRBD2 (6 bases). Germline CDR1 SGHTA, CDR2 FQGNSA. This CDR3 comprises 14 residues. V dropped 1 base and J dropped 5 bases, with 11 bases sitting between them. The CDR3 nucleotides read TGTGCCAGCAGCTTAGGCGGGGACGGGGAGACCCAGTACTTC. It translates to CASSLGGDGETQYF.

The chain carries TRBV6-5 and TRBJ1-5; no clear D. Looked up from germline, CDR1 is MNHEY and CDR2 is SVGAGI. This CDR3 contains 15 residues. Trimming took off 6 bases at V and 4 bases at J, with 16 bases between the two ends. CDR3 sequence reads: CASSPFWGSNQPQHF. DNA for the CDR3: TGTGCCAGCAGCCCCTTCTGGGGATCGAATCAGCCCCAGCATTTT.

The CDR3 bases are TGTGCCAGTAGTATAGCTTCAGGGGCCGGCTATGGCTACACCTTC. Amino acids: CASSIASGAGYGYTF. V usage is TRBV19 and J usage is TRBJ1-2; the D gene is possibly TRBD1 (6 bases). The V gene's germline CDR1 is LNHDA and CDR2 SQIVND (reference sequence). CDR3 length equals 15 residues. Between the trimmed V and J ends, which lost 1 base and 4 bases, there was a span of 13 bases.

This chain joins TRBV3-1 (or the pseudogene TRBV3-2) and TRBJ2-7; 14 nucleotides line up with TRBD2. Germline lookup yields CDR1 LGHDT and CDR2 YNNKEL (reference sequence). CDR3 length: 15 residues. V lost 4 bases to trimming and J lost 6 bases; unmatched junction nucleotides: 5. The CDR3 here is CASSPTGLAGGEQYF. In DNA form, the CDR3 reads TGTGCCAGCAGCCCCACTGGACTAGCGGGAGGCGAGCAGTACTTC.

The chain uses TRBV4-3 and TRBJ1-5; D is uncertain. Germline V gene lookup returns CDR1 LGHNA and CDR2 YSLEER. Trimming removed 1 base from V and 5 bases from J, with 12 bases in between. The CDR3 spans 15 residues. CDR3 sequence: CASSQGVSGYQPQHF. The CDR3 DNA reads TGCGCCAGCAGCCAAGGGGTTTCGGGTTATCAGCCCCAGCATTTT.

This sequence joins TRBV11-3 and TRBJ2-4; D gene unclear. The germline V gene encodes CDR1 SGHNT and CDR2 YENEEA. The CDR3 consists of 13 residues. Trimming cost V 4 bases and J 6 bases, with 10 bases left between them. CDR3 region: CASSSTGLNIQYF. DNA for the CDR3: TGTGCCAGCAGCTCGACCGGCTTAAACATTCAGTACTTC.

This sequence joins TRBV24-1 and TRBJ1-1, with D possibly TRBD1 on 5 matching bases. The CDR3 has 13 residues. Between the trimmed V and J ends, which lost 9 bases and 0 bases, there was a span of 10 bases. Germline lookup yields CDR1 KGHDR and CDR2 SFDVKD. CDR3 residues: CATRGKLNTEAFF. CDR3 DNA: TGTGCCACCCGGGGCAAATTGAACACTGAAGCTTTCTTT.

On this clone: Other DNA sequences in this specimen translate into the identical CDR3. This sequence joins TRBV7-2 and TRBJ1-1; TRBD1 agrees at 9 bases. Germline CDR1 is SGHTA and CDR2 is FQGNSA. This CDR3 comprises 15 residues. V lost 5 bases to trimming and J lost 1 base; unmatched junction nucleotides: 5. The CDR3 is CASSLQGARNTEAFF. The CDR3 coding sequence is TGTGCCAGCAGCCTACAGGGGGCGCGGAACACTGAAGCTTTCTTT.

The J gene is TRBJ1-2, the V gene TRBV25-1; D is perhaps TRBD1 (6 bases). Germline V CDR1 and CDR2: MGHDK, SYGVNS. Trimming cost V 6 bases and J 6 bases, with 17 bases left between them. The CDR3 is 14 amino acids. CDR3 DNA sequence: TGTGCCAGCAGCCGAGCAGGGGCATATGATGGCTACACCTTC. This sequence encodes CASSRAGAYDGYTF.

The V and J genes are TRBV4-3 and TRBJ2-7; D is undetermined. CDR3 length: 16 residues. Germline CDR1 reads LGHNA; CDR2 reads YSLEER. V lost 4 bases, J lost 2 bases, and 18 bases lay in between. The CDR3 DNA reads as TGCGCCAGCAGCCCAAGTCAAAGGACGGATCCCTACGAGCAGTACTTC. It translates to CASSPSQRTDPYEQYF.

This clone showed up many times. The chain couples TRBV6-2 or TRBV6-3 to TRBJ2-7; maybe TRBD1 (7 bases). The V and J ends lost 2 bases and 2 bases respectively, with 13 bases between them. CDR3 length: 15 residues. Germline values: CDR1 MNHEY, CDR2 SVGEGT. DNA of the CDR3: TGTGCCAGCAGTTACGGATCAGGGGGGCCCTACGAGCAGTACTTC. Translated: CASSYGSGGPYEQYF.

This clone has more than one count but fewer than ten. The chain links TRBV19 to TRBJ2-5; no firm D call. The ends were cut back, 1 base at V and 4 bases at J, with 10 bases in the middle. Germline V gene data show CDR1 as LNHDA and CDR2 as SQIVND (reference sequence). This CDR3 spans 14 amino acids. The CDR3 loop is CASSIVWGRETQYF. The CDR3 coding sequence is TGTGCCAGTAGTATAGTATGGGGTCGAGAGACCCAGTACTTC.

The rearrangement joins TRBV7-3 to TRBJ2-7; 7 bases are a match to TRBD2. This CDR3 has 15 residues. V dropped 5 bases and J dropped 0; count of bases not matched to a gene: 7. CDR1 is SGHTA, CDR2 FQGTGA, per germline. The CDR3 protein is CASSLRPGGSYEQYF. CDR3 coding DNA: TGTGCCAGCAGCCTGAGACCGGGAGGCTCCTACGAGCAGTACTTC.

The chain is built from TRBV5-1 and TRBJ2-1; a weak D match, TRBD1 (6 bases). The V end was cut by 0 bases, the J end by 8 bases, with 18 bases between. Germline lookup yields CDR1 SGHRS and CDR2 YFSETQ. The CDR3 length is 16 residues. The CDR3 DNA reads TGCGCCAGCAGCTTGGCCGGATCGGGTGGGGGCGATGAGCAGTTCTTC. Its translation: CASSLAGSGGGDEQFF.

The chain uses TRBV7-2 and TRBJ2-5; 7 bases fit TRBD1. Trimming at V came to 2 bases and at J to 5 bases, leaving 5 bases not matched to a gene. The CDR3 contains 14 residues. Germline CDR1 and CDR2: SGHTA and FQGNSA. CDR3 sequence: CASSLNRGQETQYF. Here the CDR3 DNA reads TGTGCCAGCAGCTTAAACAGGGGTCAGGAGACCCAGTACTTC. The full variable domain, in which reference TRBV7-2 and TRBJ2-5 provide the parts outside the CDR3, is GAGVSQSPSNKVTEKGKDVELRCDPISGHTALYWYRQSLGQGLEFLIYFQGNSAPDKSGLPSDRFSAERTGGSVSTLTIQRTQQEDSAVYLCASSLNRGQETQYFGPGTRLLVL.

The chain joins TRBV5-4 to TRBJ2-7, with TRBD2 matching over 7 bases. The CDR3 totals 14 residues. Germline V gives CDR1 SGHNT, CDR2 YYREEE (reference sequence). J was trimmed by 6 bases and V by 7 bases; bases with no gene match: 13. The CDR3 DNA reads as TGTGCCAGCGGATCCCAAGGACTAGTGGGCGAGCAGTACTTC. Amino acids: CASGSQGLVGEQYF.

The chain has TRBV12-5 and TRBJ2-7; TRBD1 matches at 9 bases. V trimming: 7 bases; J trimming: 5 bases; junction bases outside the gene matches: 12. Germline V CDR1 and CDR2: LGHNT, FRNRAP. This CDR3 region has 15 residues. CDR3 in DNA: TGTGCTAGTGCCGGGGGGACAGGGTGGACGGACGAGCAGTACTTC. Amino acids: CASAGGTGWTDEQYF.

The chain uses TRBV4-1 and TRBJ1-2; no firm D call. Germline V gene lookup returns CDR1 MGHRA and CDR2 YSYEKL. This CDR3 comprises 12 residues. The V end was cut by 0 bases, the J end by 4 bases, with 3 bases between. CDR3 residues: CASSQEFYGYTF. The CDR3 bases are TGCGCCAGCAGCCAAGAATTCTATGGCTACACCTTC.

V usage is TRBV5-1 and J usage is TRBJ2-1; TRBD2 aligns across 10 bases. Trimming at V came to 4 bases and at J to 10 bases, leaving 11 bases not matched to a gene. Looked up from germline, CDR1 is SGHRS and CDR2 is YFSETQ. The CDR3 consists of 15 residues. The DNA of the CDR3 is TGCGCCAGCAGCCCCTCCGGGACTAGCGTGTGGGAGCAGTTCTTC. Translated, it gives CASSPSGTSVWEQFF.

The V call is TRBV7-2, the J call TRBJ2-5, with D hard to call. V lost 2 bases and J lost 3, with 7 bases in between. CDR1 SGHTA and CDR2 FQGNSA come from the germline V gene. The CDR3 consists of 13 residues. DNA of the CDR3: TGTGCCAGCAGCTTATCCCGTGAAGAGACCCAGTACTTC. Translated: CASSLSREETQYF.

This chain connects TRBV25-1 to TRBJ2-2; D is unresolved. The length of the CDR3 is 12 residues. The V gene lost 2 bases and the J gene lost 5 bases, with 3 bases spanning the gap. In germline, CDR1 is MGHDK, CDR2 SYGVNS. The CDR3, as DNA: TGTGCCAGCAGTGAACCTACCGGGGAGCTGTTTTTT. Its translation: CASSEPTGELFF.